The present TCR beta chain was sequenced within a study of CD4 T cells in relation to SARS-CoV-2 and coronaviruses (dated by TCRdb to the early 2020s). Regarding the research as a whole: In the ViraFEST assay, PBMCs were cultured with antigen for 10 days, after which TCR beta CDR3s were sequenced to identify antigen-specific clonal expansions. Patient-derived lymphoblastoid cell lines were used to map the HLA restriction of shared crossreactive spike epitopes. Memory CD4+ T cell crossreactivity between SARS-CoV-2 and common cold coronavirus spike proteins was assessed at the TCR clonotype level in the study. The Adaptive Biotechnologies TCR-sequencing kit was used for samples from three pre-COVID donors and for the naive versus memory experiments, whereas the other data were Illumina-based. The negative reference condition was either a culture with an HIV-1 Nef peptide pool or a culture with no peptide. A different, Illumina-based TCR-beta assay was used to sequence expansion assays from other donors in the study.

V is shortened by 3 bases, J by 7 bases, and the region joining them spans 28 bases. The cysteine opens and the phenylalanine closes a CDR3 of 19 amino acids. This entry keeps only the CDR3 DNA: 57 bases, framed from base 1. The germline V gene encodes CDR1 SGHTA and CDR2 FQGNSA. Comment on this clone: There is no known antigen for this receptor. Per-base qualities were not stored, and no clone one base away is much larger.

Libraries were prepared through the immunoSEQ multiplex PCR assay. In the source study's methods: During preprocessing, nonproductive sequences were removed, as were CDR3s that did not start with C, did not end with F or W, or were shorter than 7 amino acids. Antigen-specific clonotypes were called with the MANAFEST web app on the basis of expansion relative to the reference and to other culture wells. To be counted as positive, a clone had to show significant expansion compared with the reference culture, at an FDR below 0.05, in 2 of 3 replicate wells. For a clone to be considered positive, significant expansion relative to all other tandem wells and an odds ratio above 5 were also required. After three terminal residues were trimmed from each end, CDR3 homology was quantified as pairwise Levenshtein distance using the stringdist R package. TCRdb obtained this table from immuneACCESS and retained in-frame rearrangements with V and J assigned. These tables miss some clones; where compared with another copy, unresolved V genes account for less than half of the shortfall, and the remainder is unexplained. For V, J and clone size, that table is used; D and trimming come from the DNA. Present in this sample are just under 30,000 clones, more than 70% of which were seen just once. Around 12% of the sample goes to the ten largest clones.

Results the study describes overall, beyond this receptor: Memory CD4+ clonotypes crossrecognizing SARS-CoV-2 and at least one common cold coronavirus spike were found in approximately 65% of donors. Because no donor provided both pre-pandemic and post-infection samples, tracing the source of pre-existing responses was limited. Crossreactivity analysis was centred on spike protein, so crossreactivity against other viral proteins was not assessed. Small numbers of patients and of tested TCRs were a limitation of the study. Compared with monoreactive clones, crossreactive clones had significantly weaker SARS-CoV-2-driven expansion, a result consistent with antigenic imprinting.

CD4+ T cells from unexposed donors were collected before the COVID-19 pandemic (2011-2018). Following 10 days of culture, the EasySep CD4+ T cell isolation kit was used to isolate CD4+ T cells. As cell number allowed, CD4+ T cells from unexposed donors were tested for reactivity to SARS-CoV-2 S and N and to four common cold coronavirus spike pools. PBMCs were cultured at 1.5 million to 2 million per well in IMDM supplemented with around 5.3% human AB serum and about 9.6 IU/ml IL-2. Half of the culture medium was replaced with fresh IL-2-containing medium on days 3 and 7. Triplicate replicate wells were generally used for each peptide culture condition. Leukapheresis product for the unexposed donors was purchased commercially. PBMCs were isolated from leukapheresis product or whole blood by Ficoll-Paque PLUS gradient centrifugation. PBMCs were either cryopreserved at -140 degrees C or used fresh in the expansion assay. The QIAamp Micro DNA Kit was used to extract genomic DNA from the CD4+ T cells.

The sample taken for sequencing was CD4+ T cells from PBMCs, cultured in vitro. This clonotype was obtained from a human donor in good health. The sequence links TRBV7-2 to TRBJ2-1; the D gene is possibly TRBD1 or TRBD2, with 5 bases matching each. The CDR3 corresponds to CASSFRPKGPRLAGNEQFF. Here is the DNA: TGTGCCAGCAGCTTCCGACCTAAGGGCCCTCGGCTAGCAGGGAATGAGCAGTTCTTC. Full variable domain (CDR3 extended with the reference TRBV7-2 and TRBJ2-1 proteins): GAGVSQSPSNKVTEKGKDVELRCDPISGHTALYWYRQSLGQGLEFLIYFQGNSAPDKSGLPSDRFSAERTGGSVSTLTIQRTQQEDSAVYLCASSFRPKGPRLAGNEQFFGPGTRLTVL.